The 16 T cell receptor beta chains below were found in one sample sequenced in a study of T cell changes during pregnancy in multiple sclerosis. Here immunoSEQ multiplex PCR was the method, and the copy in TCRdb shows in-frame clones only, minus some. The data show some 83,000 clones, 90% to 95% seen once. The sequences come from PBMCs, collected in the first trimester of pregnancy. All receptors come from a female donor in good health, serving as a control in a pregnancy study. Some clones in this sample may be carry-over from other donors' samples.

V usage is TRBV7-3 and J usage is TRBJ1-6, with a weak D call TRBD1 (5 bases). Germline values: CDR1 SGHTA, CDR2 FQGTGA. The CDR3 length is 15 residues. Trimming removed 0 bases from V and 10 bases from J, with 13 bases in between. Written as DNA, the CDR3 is TGTGCCAGCAGCTTAACGGGGCAGAAGTACTCACCCCTCCACTTT. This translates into CASSLTGQKYSPLHF. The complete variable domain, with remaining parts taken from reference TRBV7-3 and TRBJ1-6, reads GAGVSQTPSNKVTEKGKYVELRCDPISGHTALYWYRQSLGQGPEFLIYFQGTGAADDSGLPNDRFFAVRPEGSVSTLKIQRTERGDSAVYLCASSLTGQKYSPLHFGNGTRLTVT.

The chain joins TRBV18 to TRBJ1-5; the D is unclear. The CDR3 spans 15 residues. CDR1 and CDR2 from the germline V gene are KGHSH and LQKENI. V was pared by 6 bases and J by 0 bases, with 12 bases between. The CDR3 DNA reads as TGTGCCAGCTCGGGCGAGGGAAATAGCAATCAGCCCCAGCATTTT. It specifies CASSGEGNSNQPQHF. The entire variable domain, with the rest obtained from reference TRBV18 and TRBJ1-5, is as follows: NAGVMQNPRHLVRRRGQEARLRCSPMKGHSHVYWYRQLPEEGLKFMVYLQKENIIDESGMPKERFSAEFPKEGPSILRIQQVVRGDSAAYFCASSGEGNSNQPQHFGDGTRLSIL.

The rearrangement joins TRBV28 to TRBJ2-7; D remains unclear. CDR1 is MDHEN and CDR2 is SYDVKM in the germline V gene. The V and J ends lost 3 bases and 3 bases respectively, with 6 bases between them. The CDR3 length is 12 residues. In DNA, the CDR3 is TGTGCCAGCAGTTTCCCAGGCTACGAGCAGTACTTC. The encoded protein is CASSFPGYEQYF.

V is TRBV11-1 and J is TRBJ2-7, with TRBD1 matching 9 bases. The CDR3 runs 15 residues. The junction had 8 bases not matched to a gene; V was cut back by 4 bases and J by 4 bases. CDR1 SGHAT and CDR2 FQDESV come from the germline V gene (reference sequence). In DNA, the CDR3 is TGTGCCAGCAGCTCAGCCGGGACAGGGTATTACGAGCAGTACTTC. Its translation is CASSSAGTGYYEQYF.

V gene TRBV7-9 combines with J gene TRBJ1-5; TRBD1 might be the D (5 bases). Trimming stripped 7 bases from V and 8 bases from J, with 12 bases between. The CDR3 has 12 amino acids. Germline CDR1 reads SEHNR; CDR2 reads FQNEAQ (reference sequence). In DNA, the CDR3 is TGTGCCAGCACAGGGCAAGGTGAGCCCCAGCATTTT. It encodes CASTGQGEPQHF.

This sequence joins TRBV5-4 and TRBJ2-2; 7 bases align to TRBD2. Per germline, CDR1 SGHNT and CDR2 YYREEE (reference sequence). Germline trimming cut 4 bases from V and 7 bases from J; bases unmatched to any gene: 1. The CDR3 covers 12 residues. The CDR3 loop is CASSGGGGELFF. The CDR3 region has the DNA TGTGCCAGCAGCGGGGGGGGCGGGGAGCTGTTTTTT. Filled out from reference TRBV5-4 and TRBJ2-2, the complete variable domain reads ETGVTQSPTHLIKTRGQQVTLRCSSQSGHNTVSWYQQALGQGPQFIFQYYREEENGRGNFPPRFSGLQFPNYSSELNVNALELDDSALYLCASSGGGGELFFGEGSRLTVL.

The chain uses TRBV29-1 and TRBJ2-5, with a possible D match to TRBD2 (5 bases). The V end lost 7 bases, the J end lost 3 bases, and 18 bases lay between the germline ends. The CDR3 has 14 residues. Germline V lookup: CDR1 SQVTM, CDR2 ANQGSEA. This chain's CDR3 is CSGGPSGKEETQYF. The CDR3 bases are TGCAGCGGCGGCCCGTCGGGAAAGGAAGAGACCCAGTACTTC. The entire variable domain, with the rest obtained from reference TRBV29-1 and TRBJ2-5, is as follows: SAVISQKPSRDICQRGTSLTIQCQVDSQVTMMFWYRQQPGQSLTLIATANQGSEATYESGFVIDKFPISRPNLTFSTLTVSNMSPEDSSIYLCSGGPSGKEETQYFGPGTRLLVL.

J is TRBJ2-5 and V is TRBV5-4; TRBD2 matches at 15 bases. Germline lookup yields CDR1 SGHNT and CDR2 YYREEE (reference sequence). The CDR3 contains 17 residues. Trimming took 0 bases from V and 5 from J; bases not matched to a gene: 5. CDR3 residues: CASSLAGLAGGQETQYF. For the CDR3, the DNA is TGTGCCAGCAGCTTGGCCGGACTAGCGGGGGGGCAGGAGACCCAGTACTTC.

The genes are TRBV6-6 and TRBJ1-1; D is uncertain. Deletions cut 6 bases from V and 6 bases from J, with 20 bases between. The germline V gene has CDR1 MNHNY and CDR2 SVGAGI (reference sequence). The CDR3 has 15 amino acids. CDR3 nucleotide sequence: TGTGCCAGCAGCCCTGACAAGACCGATTGGGCTGAAGCTTTCTTT. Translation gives CASSPDKTDWAEAFF.

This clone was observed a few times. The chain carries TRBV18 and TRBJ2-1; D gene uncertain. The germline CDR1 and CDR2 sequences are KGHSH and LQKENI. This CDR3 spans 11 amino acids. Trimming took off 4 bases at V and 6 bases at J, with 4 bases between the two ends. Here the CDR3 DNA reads TGTGCCAGCTCACGCGGCAATGAGCAGTTCTTC. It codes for CASSRGNEQFF.

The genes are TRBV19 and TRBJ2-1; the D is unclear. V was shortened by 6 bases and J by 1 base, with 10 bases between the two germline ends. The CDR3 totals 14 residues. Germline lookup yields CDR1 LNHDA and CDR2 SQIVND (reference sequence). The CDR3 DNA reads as TGTGCCAGTAGGGCTAGTTCTTCCTACAATGAGCAGTTCTTC. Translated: CASRASSSYNEQFF.

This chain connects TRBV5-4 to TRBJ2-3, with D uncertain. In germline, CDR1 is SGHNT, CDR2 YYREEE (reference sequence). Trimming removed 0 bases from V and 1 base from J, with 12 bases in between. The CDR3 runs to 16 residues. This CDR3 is CASSLGSEWGTDTQYF. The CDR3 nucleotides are TGTGCCAGCAGCTTGGGTTCGGAGTGGGGCACAGATACGCAGTATTTT.

CDR3 in amino acids: CASSVAGVTDTQYF. The CDR3 DNA reads TGTGCCAGCAGCGTAGCGGGGGTCACAGATACGCAGTATTTT. This rearrangement joins TRBV9 to TRBJ2-3; weak D call: TRBD2 (6 bases). Germline lookup yields CDR1 SGDLS and CDR2 YYNGEE. This CDR3 is 14 amino acids long. Trimming pared 0 bases from V and 2 bases from J, leaving 7 bases between.

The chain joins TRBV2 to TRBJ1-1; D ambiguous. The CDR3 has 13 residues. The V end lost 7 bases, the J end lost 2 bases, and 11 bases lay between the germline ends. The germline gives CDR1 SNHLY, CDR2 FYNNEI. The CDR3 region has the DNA TGTGCCAGCAACCAGGAGGCCAACACTGAAGCTTTCTTT. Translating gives CASNQEANTEAFF.

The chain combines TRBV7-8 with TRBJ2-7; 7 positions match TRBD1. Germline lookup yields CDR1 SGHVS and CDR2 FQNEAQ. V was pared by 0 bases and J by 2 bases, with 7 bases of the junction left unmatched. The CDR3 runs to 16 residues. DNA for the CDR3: TGTGCCAGCAGCTTAGCCCCGGGACAGATAACCTACGAGCAGTACTTC. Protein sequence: CASSLAPGQITYEQYF.

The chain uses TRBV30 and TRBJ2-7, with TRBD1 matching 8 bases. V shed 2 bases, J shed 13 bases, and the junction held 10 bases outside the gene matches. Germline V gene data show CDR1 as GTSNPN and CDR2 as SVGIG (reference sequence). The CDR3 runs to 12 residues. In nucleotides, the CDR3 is TGTGCCTGGAGTAACCGGGACAGGCCTTCTTACTTC. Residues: CAWSNRDRPSYF.